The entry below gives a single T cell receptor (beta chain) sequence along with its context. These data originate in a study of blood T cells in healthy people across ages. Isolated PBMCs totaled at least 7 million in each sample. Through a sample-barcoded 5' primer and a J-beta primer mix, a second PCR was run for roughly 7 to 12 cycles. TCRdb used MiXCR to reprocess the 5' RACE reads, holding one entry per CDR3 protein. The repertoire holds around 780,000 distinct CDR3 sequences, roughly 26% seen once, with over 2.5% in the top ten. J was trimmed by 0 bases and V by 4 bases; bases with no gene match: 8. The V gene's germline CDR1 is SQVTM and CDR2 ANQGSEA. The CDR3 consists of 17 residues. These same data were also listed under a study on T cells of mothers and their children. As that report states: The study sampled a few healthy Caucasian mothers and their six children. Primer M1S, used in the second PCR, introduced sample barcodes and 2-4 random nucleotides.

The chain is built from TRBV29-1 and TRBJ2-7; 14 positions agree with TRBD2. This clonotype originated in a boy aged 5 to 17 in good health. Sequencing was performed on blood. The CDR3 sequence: CSVGGLAGGLSSYEQYF. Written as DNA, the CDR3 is TGCAGCGTTGGAGGACTAGCGGGGGGTCTGAGCTCCTACGAGCAGTACTTC.